A selection of T cell receptor beta chains follows, all from one sample in a study of T-cell reconstitution after alpha-beta-depleted transplantation in children. MiXCR was run by TCRdb on the PCR reads, yielding one entry per CDR3 protein. The sample carries 150,000 to 250,000 distinct CDR3 sequences, more than 14% recorded once. The sample consisted of PBMCs from the stem cell graft donor, taken from the stem cell graft. The receptors were gathered from a human donor who donated a stem cell graft to a child with acute lymphoblastic leukemia. CDR3s include the opening cysteine and the closing phenylalanine or tryptophan. The D gene is left open where the match is weak. The listing skips clone size in some rows; elsewhere it reads once, few, many or a size class.

TRBJ2-7 | many | TRBV10-2 | - | TGCGCCAGCACTGCGACTAGGGGGAGAACCTACGAGCAGTACTTC | CASTATRGRTYEQYF
TRBJ2-1 | few | TRBV5-1 | - | TGCGCCAGCAGCCCCCGACTAGGACTCTTCAATGAGCAGTTCTTC | CASSPRLGLFNEQFF
TRBJ2-3 | few | TRBV7-7 | - | TGTGCTAGCAGCCTGACTGGAAACACAGATACGCAGTATTTT | CASSLTGNTDTQYF
TRBJ1-1 | many | TRBV29-1 | - | TGCAGCGTCCCCGGGGGAGGGTTGAACACTGAAGCTTTCTTT | CSVPGGGLNTEAFF
TRBJ1-1 | many | TRBV12-3/TRBV12-4 | TRBD1 | TGTGCCAGCAGAAAGGGACAGGGGAGCCCTGAAGCTTTCTTT | CASRKGQGSPEAFF
TRBJ1-1 | many | TRBV12-3/TRBV12-4 | - | TGTGCCAGCACCGGTCGGGTAGGCGGTGAAGCTTTCTTT | CASTGRVGGEAFF
TRBJ1-1 | many | TRBV7-9 | TRBD1 | TGTGCCAGCAGCTTAGCGCAATGGGGACAGCCGAACACTGAAGCTTTCTTT | CASSLAQWGQPNTEAFF
TRBJ1-3 | many | TRBV6-5 | - | TGTGCCAGCAGCCCTTGGATCTCTGGAAACACCATATATTTT | CASSPWISGNTIYF
TRBJ2-1 | many | TRBV7-8 | - | TGTGCCAGCAGCTTAAGGCGGCCCGGGAGCTCCTACAATGAGCAGTTCTTC | CASSLRRPGSSYNEQFF
TRBJ1-1 | - | TRBV5-1 | TRBD1 | TGCGCCAGCAGCCGACAGGGACAGGGGGCAACACTGGGCACTGAAGCTTTCTTT | CASSRQGQGATLGTEAFF
TRBJ2-1 | few | TRBV2 | TRBD2 | TGTGCCAGCGGGACTAGCGAGACCAATGAGCAGTTCTTC | CASGTSETNEQFF
TRBJ1-4 | many | TRBV12-3/TRBV12-4 | - | TGTGCCAGCAGTTCCTACAGTGCAACTAATGAAAAACTGTTTTTT | CASSSYSATNEKLFF
TRBJ2-7 | many | TRBV20-1 | TRBD1 | TGCAGTGCTAGACGGAAAACAGGGGGCCTCTACGAGCAGTACTTC | CSARRKTGGLYEQYF
TRBJ2-7 | many | TRBV5-1 | TRBD2 | TGCGCCAGCAGCCAGAGGACTAGCGGGAGCTCCTACGAGCAGTACTTC | CASSQRTSGSSYEQYF